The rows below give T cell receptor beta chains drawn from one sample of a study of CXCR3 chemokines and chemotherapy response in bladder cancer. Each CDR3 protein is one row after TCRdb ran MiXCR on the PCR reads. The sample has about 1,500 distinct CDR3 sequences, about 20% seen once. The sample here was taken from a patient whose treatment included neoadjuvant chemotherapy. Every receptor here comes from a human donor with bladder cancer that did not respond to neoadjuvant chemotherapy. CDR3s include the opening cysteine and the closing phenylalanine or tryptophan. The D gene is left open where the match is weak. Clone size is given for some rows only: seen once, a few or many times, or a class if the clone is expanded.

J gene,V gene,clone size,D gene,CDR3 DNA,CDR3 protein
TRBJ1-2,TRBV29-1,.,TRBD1,TGCAGCGTTCCCGGGACAGGGACAGGCTACACCTTC,CSVPGTGTGYTF
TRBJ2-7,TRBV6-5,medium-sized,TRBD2,TGTGCCAGCAGCCAACAGCGGGACGGTGTAACCTACGAGCAGTACTTC,CASSQQRDGVTYEQYF
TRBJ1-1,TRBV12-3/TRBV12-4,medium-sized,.,TGTGCCAGCGCCTTGGACGGCAACACTGAAGCTTTCTTT,CASALDGNTEAFF
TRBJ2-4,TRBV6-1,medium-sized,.,TGTGCCAGCAACCCCCAGGGACTAGCCAAAAACATTCAGTACTTC,CASNPQGLAKNIQYF
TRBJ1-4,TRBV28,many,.,TGTGCCAGCAGTCCCGGGGCAACTAATGAAAAACTGTTTTTT,CASSPGATNEKLFF
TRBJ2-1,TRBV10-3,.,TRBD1,TGTGCCATCAGTGGGACAGGGGGGAATAATGAGCAGTTCTTC,CAISGTGGNNEQFF
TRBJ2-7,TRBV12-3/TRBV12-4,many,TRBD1,TGTGCCAGCAGTCTAGATCGACAGGGTACCTACGAGCAGTACTTC,CASSLDRQGTYEQYF
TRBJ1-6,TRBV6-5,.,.,TGTGCCAGCAGCCCCGGGGGGGTAGATTCACCCCTCCACTTT,CASSPGGVDSPLHF
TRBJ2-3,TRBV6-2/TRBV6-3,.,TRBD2,TGTGCCAGCAGTTCACAACCGGGACTAGCGGGCCTCACAGATACGCAGTATTTT,CASSSQPGLAGLTDTQYF
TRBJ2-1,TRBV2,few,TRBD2,TGTGCCAGCAGTGGACTAGCGGGGGGGCAGAATGAGCAGTTCTTC,CASSGLAGGQNEQFF
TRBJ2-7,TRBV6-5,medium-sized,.,TGTGCCAGCAGTTCCGGACTGTTGGGGGAGCAGTACTTC,CASSSGLLGEQYF
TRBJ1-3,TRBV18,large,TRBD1,TGTGCCAGCTCACAGTGGACAGGGCGAGGGATGGCAGGAAACACCATATATTTT,CASSQWTGRGMAGNTIYF
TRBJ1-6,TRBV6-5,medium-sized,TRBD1,TGTGCCAGCACCCCCGGACAGGGTGGTAGGACCCTCCACTTT,CASTPGQGGRTLHF
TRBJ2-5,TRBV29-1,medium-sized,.,TGCAGCGCTGAGCGTGGGGGCGGAGAGACCCAGTACTTC,CSAERGGGETQYF
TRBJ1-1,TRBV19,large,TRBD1,TGTGCCAGTAGTATCGGACAGGGTTTACCTGAAGCTTTCTTT,CASSIGQGLPEAFF
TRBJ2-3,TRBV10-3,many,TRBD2,TGTGCCATCAGTGAGGCAGTGGGGCGGGGGAACACAGATACGCAGTATTTT,CAISEAVGRGNTDTQYF
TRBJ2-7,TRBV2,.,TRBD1,TGTGCCAGCAGGAAACCCGGACAGGGGAGCCGCGAGCAGTACTTC,CASRKPGQGSREQYF
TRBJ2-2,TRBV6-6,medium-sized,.,TGTGCCAGCAATATCAGGGACACCGGGGAGCTGTTTTTT,CASNIRDTGELFF
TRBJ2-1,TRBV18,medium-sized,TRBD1,TGTGCCAGCTCACCACGGGGGACAGGGGGCCTATACAATGAGCAGTTCTTC,CASSPRGTGGLYNEQFF
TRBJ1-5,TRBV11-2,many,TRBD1,TGTGCCAGCAGTCCCGGGACAGCGAATCAGCCCCAGCATTTT,CASSPGTANQPQHF
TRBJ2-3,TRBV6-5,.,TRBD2,TGTGCCAGCTCCACGGGTAATCAGCCCCAGCCCGGACTAGCGGGGGAGGCAGATACGCAGTATTTT,CASSTGNQPQPGLAGEADTQYF
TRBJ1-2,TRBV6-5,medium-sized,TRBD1,TGTGCCAGCAGTTACTCGTCTTATGGACAGGGGTCTTATGGCTACACCTTC,CASSYSSYGQGSYGYTF
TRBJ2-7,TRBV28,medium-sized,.,TGTGCCAGCAGTCCCGGGCCCTCCTACGAGCAGTACTTC,CASSPGPSYEQYF
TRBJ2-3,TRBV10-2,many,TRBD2,TGCGCCAGCAGGGAAGTCCCGGGACTAGCGGGGGGCCTCACAGATACGCAGTATTTT,CASREVPGLAGGLTDTQYF
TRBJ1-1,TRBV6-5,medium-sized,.,TGTGCCAGCAGTTACTCGGCCAGGGTGGACACTGAAGCTTTCTTT,CASSYSARVDTEAFF
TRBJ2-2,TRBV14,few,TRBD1,TGTGCCAGCAGCCAGTGGACAGGGGCCGGGGAGCTGTTTTTT,CASSQWTGAGELFF
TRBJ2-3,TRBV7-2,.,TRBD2,TGTGCCAGCAGCCTTAGGCGACTAGCGGGGGAGGCAGATACGCAGTATTTT,CASSLRRLAGEADTQYF
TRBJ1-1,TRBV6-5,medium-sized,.,TGTGCCAGCAGCTCGACGGTGAACACTGAAGCTTTCTTT,CASSSTVNTEAFF
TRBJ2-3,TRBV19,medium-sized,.,TGTGCCAGTAGTATGCTGGAGAACGTGGCAGATACGCAGTATTTT,CASSMLENVADTQYF
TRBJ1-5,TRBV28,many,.,TGTGCCAGCAGTTCCAGGATTAGGAGCAATCAGCCCCAGCATTTT,CASSSRIRSNQPQHF
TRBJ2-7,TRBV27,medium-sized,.,TGTGCCAGCATCGTGGGCGGAGGGAATTTCTCCCGCGAGCAGTACTTC,CASIVGGGNFSREQYF
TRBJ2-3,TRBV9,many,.,TGTGCCAGCAGCGTTGGCCGATTTACCAGCACAGATACGCAGTATTTT,CASSVGRFTSTDTQYF
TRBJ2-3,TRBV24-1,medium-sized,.,TGTGCCACCAGGGGACCCACAGATACGCAGTATTTT,CATRGPTDTQYF
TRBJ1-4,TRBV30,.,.,TGTGCCTGGAGCAACATAAAGGAAAAACTGTTTTTT,CAWSNIKEKLFF
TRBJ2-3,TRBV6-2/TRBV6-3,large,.,TGTGCCAGCAGTGTTTACACAGATACGCAGTATTTT,CASSVYTDTQYF
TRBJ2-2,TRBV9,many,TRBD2,TGTGCCAGCAGCGTAGGTGGGACTAGCCCTATCCTCACCGGGGAGCTGTTTTTT,CASSVGGTSPILTGELFF
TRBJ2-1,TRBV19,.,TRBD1,TGTGCCAGTAGAACCGGGACAGGGGGGAATAATGAGCAGTTCTTC,CASRTGTGGNNEQFF
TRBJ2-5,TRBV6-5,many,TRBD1,TGTGCCAGCAGCAGGGACAGGGGCCAAGAGACCCAGTACTTC,CASSRDRGQETQYF
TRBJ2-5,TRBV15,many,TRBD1,TGTGCCACCAGCAGAGATCGGGGACGGGACAGCAGAGGTACCCAGTACTTC,CATSRDRGRDSRGTQYF
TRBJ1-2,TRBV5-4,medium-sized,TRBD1,TGTGCCAGTGGTCTACCGGGACAGGGGGTTTATGGCTACACCTTC,CASGLPGQGVYGYTF
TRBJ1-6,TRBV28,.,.,TGTGCCAGCAGTTTATCCGCGGCTGGTAATTCACCCCTCCACTTT,CASSLSAAGNSPLHF
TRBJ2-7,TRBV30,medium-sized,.,TGTGCCTGGAAGAGTCCCCAGGAACGCTACGAGCAGTACTTC,CAWKSPQERYEQYF
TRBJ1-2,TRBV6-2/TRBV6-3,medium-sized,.,TGTGCCAGCAGTTGGGCCGGGGGGCTTGGCTACACCTTC,CASSWAGGLGYTF
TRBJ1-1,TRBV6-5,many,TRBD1,TGTGCCAGCAGTTACGCGGACAGGGTGAACACTGAAGCTTTCTTT,CASSYADRVNTEAFF
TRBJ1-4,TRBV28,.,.,TGTGCCAGCGCTAATGAAAAACTGTTTTTT,CASANEKLFF